The 15 T cell receptor beta chains presented below share a single source sample, sequenced in a study of cytomegalovirus exposure and HLA in healthy donors. The PCR used 60 Vbeta and 13 Jbeta primers. Assay used: immunoSEQ multiplex PCR; TCRdb lists only in-frame clones, some missing. This sample yields over 130,000 clones, of which approximately 70% are seen a single time; 6.5% belongs to the top ten. Sample: PBMCs. These TCRs come from a woman aged 60-75 years in good health and CMV-seronegative.

This chain uses TRBV2 with TRBJ2-4; 13 bases match TRBD2. V lost 6 bases to trimming and J lost 8 bases; unmatched junction nucleotides: 10. The CDR3 is 16 amino acids. Per germline, CDR1 SNHLY and CDR2 FYNNEI. The CDR3 bases are TGTGCCAGCAGACGACTAGCGGGAGGAGGGGTGGACATTCAGTACTTC. Amino acid sequence: CASRRLAGGGVDIQYF. Together with reference TRBV2 and TRBJ2-4, the CDR3 gives the full variable domain: EPEVTQTPSHQVTQMGQEVILRCVPISNHLYFYWYRQILGQKVEFLVSFYNNEISEKSEIFDDQFSVERPDGSNFTLKIRSTKLEDSAMYFCASRRLAGGGVDIQYFGAGTRLSVL.

This clone was recorded a few times. V is TRBV18 and J is TRBJ2-6; 12 bases line up with TRBD2. Germline-derived CDR1 and CDR2 are KGHSH and LQKENI. With V trimmed by 0 bases and J by 1 base, 4 bases remained unmatched. The length of the CDR3 is 19 residues. CDR3 sequence reads: CASSPPRLAGVSGANVLTF. The CDR3 DNA is TGTGCCAGCTCACCACCTAGACTAGCGGGAGTTTCTGGGGCCAACGTCCTGACTTTC.

A few counts support this clone. The chain links TRBV5-5 to TRBJ1-5; TRBD1 might be the D (5 bases). In germline, CDR1 is SGHKS, CDR2 YYEKEE (reference sequence). V lost 4 bases, J lost 0 bases, and 11 bases lay in between. This CDR3 is built from 15 residues. CDR3 sequence reads: CASSLQGYSNQPQHF. CDR3 DNA sequence: TGTGCCAGCAGCCTGCAGGGATATAGCAATCAGCCCCAGCATTTT.

The V and J genes are TRBV6-1 and TRBJ2-7, with D maybe TRBD2 (7 bases). CDR1 and CDR2 (germline): MNHNS, SASEGT. The V end was cut by 2 bases, the J end by 4 bases, with 18 bases between. The CDR3 has 16 amino acids. CDR3 amino acids: CASSESSTGGVYEQYF. CDR3 in DNA: TGTGCCAGCAGTGAATCGTCGACGGGGGGCGTTTACGAGCAGTACTTC.

CDR3 loop: CAISEAGGQPQHF. The CDR3 bases are TGTGCCATCAGTGAGGCAGGGGGCCAGCCCCAGCATTTT. The chain joins TRBV10-3 to TRBJ1-5; 8 bases align to TRBD1. This CDR3 has 13 residues. CDR1 and CDR2 from the germline V gene are ENHRY and SYGVKD. V shed 2 bases and J 7 bases; nucleotides not matched to a gene: 1.

V and J are TRBV6-4 and TRBJ1-5, with D perhaps TRBD1 (5 bases). This CDR3 has 16 residues. Germline assignment: CDR1 MRHNA and CDR2 SNTAGT. Deletions cut 5 bases from V and 1 base from J, with 15 bases between. The chain's CDR3 is CASSLDSSSSNQPQHF. The CDR3 region has the DNA TGTGCCAGCAGTTTAGACAGTAGCTCAAGCAATCAGCCCCAGCATTTT.

The rearrangement uses TRBV12-5 and TRBJ2-1, with D possibly matching TRBD2 (6 bases). Per the germline V gene, CDR1 is LGHNT and CDR2 is FRNRAP. Between the trimmed V and J ends, which lost 6 bases and 3 bases, there was a span of 21 bases. There are 17 residues in the CDR3. The CDR3 sequence is CASGTPPGGANYNEQFF. Written as DNA, the CDR3 is TGTGCTAGTGGCACCCCGCCCGGCGGGGCCAACTACAATGAGCAGTTCTTC. The variable domain in full, completed from reference TRBV12-5 and TRBJ2-1, reads DARVTQTPRHKVTEMGQEVTMRCQPILGHNTVFWYRQTMMQGLELLAYFRNRAPLDDSGMPKDRFSAEMPDATLATLKIQPSEPRDSAVYFCASGTPPGGANYNEQFFGPGTRLTVL.

The chain uses TRBV5-1 and TRBJ2-7, with 9 positions matching TRBD2. The CDR3 extends over 15 amino acids. Germline trimming cut 1 base from V and 4 bases from J; bases unmatched to any gene: 6. CDR1 SGHRS and CDR2 YFSETQ come from the germline V gene. This chain's CDR3 is CASSLLAGEGYEQYF. The CDR3 bases are TGCGCCAGCAGCTTGTTAGCGGGAGAGGGTTACGAGCAGTACTTC. Full variable domain (missing parts from reference TRBV5-1 and TRBJ2-7): KAGVTQTPRYLIKTRGQQVTLSCSPISGHRSVSWYQQTPGQGLQFLFEYFSETQRNKGNFPGRFSGRQFSNSRSEMNVSTLELGDSALYLCASSLLAGEGYEQYFGPGTRLTVT.

The rearrangement joins TRBV4-2 to TRBJ1-2, with D tentatively TRBD1 (5 bases). This CDR3 spans 14 amino acids. Germline CDR1 and CDR2: LGHNA and YNFKEQ. Trimming took 1 base from V and 4 from J, leaving 10 bases between them. This CDR3 reads CASSQGGGSYGYTF. Written as DNA, the CDR3 is TGTGCCAGCAGCCAAGGGGGGGGAAGCTATGGCTACACCTTC.

The chain carries TRBV11-3 and TRBJ2-7; 7 bases are shared with TRBD2. The CDR3 consists of 15 residues. V was clipped by 1 base and J by 6 bases; unmatched bases: 9. Germline V CDR1 and CDR2: SGHNT, YENEEA. CDR3 residues: CASSLGGSGPGEQYF. The CDR3 DNA is TGTGCCAGCAGCTTAGGGGGTAGCGGGCCTGGCGAGCAGTACTTC.

The V gene is TRBV5-1, the J gene TRBJ1-2; the match to TRBD1 covers 7 bases. Germline V gives CDR1 SGHRS, CDR2 YFSETQ. CDR3 length: 14 residues. The V segment lost 4 bases and the J segment 4 bases; nucleotides outside the gene matches: 7. CDR3 bases: TGCGCCAGCAGCCCCCCGGGACAGCTCTATGGCTACACCTTC. Translated: CASSPPGQLYGYTF. Together with reference TRBV5-1 and TRBJ1-2, the CDR3 gives the full variable domain: KAGVTQTPRYLIKTRGQQVTLSCSPISGHRSVSWYQQTPGQGLQFLFEYFSETQRNKGNFPGRFSGRQFSNSRSEMNVSTLELGDSALYLCASSPPGQLYGYTFGSGTRLTVV.

J is TRBJ2-7 and V is TRBV6-5, with TRBD2 as a possible D gene (6 bases). Between the trimmed V and J ends, which lost 4 bases and 6 bases, there was a span of 16 bases. The CDR3 spans 14 residues. Germline V CDR1 and CDR2: MNHEY, SVGAGI. In nucleotides, the CDR3 is TGTGCCAGCAGTTCGGAGGGTGGGACTTTCGAGCAGTACTTC. Translation: CASSSEGGTFEQYF.

This rearrangement joins TRBV2 to TRBJ1-4; D may be TRBD1 (5 bases). This CDR3 region has 13 residues. CDR1 and CDR2 (germline): SNHLY, FYNNEI. The V gene lost 6 bases and the J gene lost 3 bases, with 8 bases spanning the gap. CDR3 bases: TGTGCCAGCAGCAGGACACCTAATGAAAAACTGTTTTTT. Translation: CASSRTPNEKLFF.

The gene calls are TRBV28 and TRBJ2-2; D remains ambiguous. V lost 11 bases, J lost 5 bases, and 15 bases lay in between. This CDR3 contains 13 residues. CDR1 MDHEN and CDR2 SYDVKM come from the germline V gene. CDR3 DNA: TGTGCCTGCGGCAGCTTGGGTACCGGGGAGCTGTTTTTT. Translated: CACGSLGTGELFF. Complete variable domain (other parts from reference TRBV28 and TRBJ2-2): DVKVTQSSRYLVKRTGEKVFLECVQDMDHENMFWYRQDPGLGLRLIYFSYDVKMKEKGDIPEGYSVSREKKERFSLILESASTNQTSMYLCACGSLGTGELFFGEGSRLTVL.

This clone has more than one count but fewer than ten. The same CDR3 arises from other DNA sequences in this sample as well. The chain links TRBV6-1 to TRBJ2-7; 7 nucleotides line up with TRBD1. Losses at the gene ends were 1 base for V and 4 bases for J; bases not matched to a gene: 4. Looked up from germline, CDR1 is MNHNS and CDR2 is SASEGT. The CDR3 loop spans 14 amino acids. CDR3 region: CASSEGGTVYEQYF. CDR3 nucleotides: TGTGCCAGCAGTGAAGGGGGGACAGTTTACGAGCAGTACTTC.